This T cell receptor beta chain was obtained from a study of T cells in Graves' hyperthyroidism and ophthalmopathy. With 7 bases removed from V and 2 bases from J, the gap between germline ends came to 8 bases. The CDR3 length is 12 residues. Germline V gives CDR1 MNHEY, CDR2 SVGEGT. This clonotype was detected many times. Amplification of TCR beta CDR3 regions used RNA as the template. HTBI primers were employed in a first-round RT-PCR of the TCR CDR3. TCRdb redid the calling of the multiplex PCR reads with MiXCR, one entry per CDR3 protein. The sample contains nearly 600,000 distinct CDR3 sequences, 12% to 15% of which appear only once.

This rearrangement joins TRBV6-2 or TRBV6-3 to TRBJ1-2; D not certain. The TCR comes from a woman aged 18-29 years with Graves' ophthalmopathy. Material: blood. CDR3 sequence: CASTTGNYGYTF. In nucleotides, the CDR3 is TGTGCCAGCACGACCGGGAACTATGGCTACACCTTC.